This TCR beta chain was recovered during a study of blood T cell repertoires in COVID-19. The repertoire was sequenced with immunoSEQ multiplex PCR; TCRdb's copy has only in-frame clones and lacks some. The table has a few hundred thousand clones, around 84% seen once. V gave up 2 bases and J gave up 8 bases, with 10 bases separating them. Germline V gene sequence: CDR1 MDHEN, CDR2 SYDVKM. The CDR3 loop spans 13 amino acids. Participant age was about 18 to 89 years, and participants resided in fewer than 30 US areas. The sample was PBMCs or T cells enriched from blood (not recorded which). This TCR came from a woman aged 50 to 60 who had been exposed to COVID-19. This chain connects TRBV28 to TRBJ2-1; D is undetermined. The CDR3 coding sequence is TGTGCCAGCAGTTTAGGTGGAGTTGATGAGCAGTTCTTC. It codes for CASSLGGVDEQFF.